This TCR beta chain was documented in a study of response to subunit inactivated influenza vaccine. One entry per CDR3 protein, called by TCRdb with MiXCR from the RT-PCR reads. The data show hundreds of thousands of distinct CDR3 sequences, approximately 11% seen once. This CDR3 contains 15 residues. V gave up 7 bases and J gave up 2 bases; unmatched junction bases: 8. This clonotype came up many times. The chain joins TRBV12-3 or TRBV12-4 to TRBJ2-3, with 8 bases identical to TRBD1. The sequences come from PBMCs from blood, collected 35 to 45 days after vaccination. The clonotype originates from a man aged 50 to 60 who received an inactivated influenza vaccine. The CDR3 is CASTSGQAYTDTQYF. CDR3 in DNA: TGTGCCAGCACCTCGGGACAGGCCTACACAGATACGCAGTATTTT.